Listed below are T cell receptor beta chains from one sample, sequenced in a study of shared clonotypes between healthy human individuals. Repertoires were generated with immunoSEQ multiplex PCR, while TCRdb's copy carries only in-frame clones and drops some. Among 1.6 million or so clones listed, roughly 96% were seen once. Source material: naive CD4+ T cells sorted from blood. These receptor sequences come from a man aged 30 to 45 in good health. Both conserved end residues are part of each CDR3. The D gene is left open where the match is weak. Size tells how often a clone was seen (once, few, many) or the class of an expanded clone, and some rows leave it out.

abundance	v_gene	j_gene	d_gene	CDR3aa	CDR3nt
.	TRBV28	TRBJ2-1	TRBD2	CASSRLAGGFHEQFF	TGTGCCAGCAGCAGACTAGCGGGAGGGTTCCATGAGCAGTTCTTC
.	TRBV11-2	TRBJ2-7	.	CASSLDRWRRGTYEQYF	TGTGCCAGCAGCTTAGATCGCTGGCGGAGGGGCACCTACGAGCAGTACTTC
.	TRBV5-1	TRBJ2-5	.	CASSLVRARGGWEETQYF	TGCGCCAGCAGCTTGGTACGAGCGCGGGGCGGATGGGAAGAGACCCAGTACTTC
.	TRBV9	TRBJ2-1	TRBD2	CASSQHEEREGYEQFF	TGTGCCAGCAGCCAACACGAGGAGCGGGAGGGCTATGAGCAGTTCTTC
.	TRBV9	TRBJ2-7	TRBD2	CASSVVPGGNGVHEQYF	TGTGCCAGCAGCGTCGTTCCGGGGGGGAATGGAGTACACGAGCAGTACTTC
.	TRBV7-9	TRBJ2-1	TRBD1	CASSFRDREGTWDNEQFF	TGTGCCAGCAGCTTCCGGGACAGGGAGGGGACATGGGACAATGAGCAGTTCTTC
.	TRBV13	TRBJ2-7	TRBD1	CASSLRRAGGPHEQYF	TGTGCCAGCAGCTTGCGGAGGGCAGGGGGCCCCCACGAGCAGTACTTC
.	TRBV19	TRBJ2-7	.	CASSTDRSRGEQYF	TGTGCCAGTAGTACCGACAGGTCCCGGGGCGAGCAGTACTTC
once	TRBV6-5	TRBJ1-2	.	CASSYFHSGNYGYTF	TGTGCCAGCAGTTACTTTCATTCGGGAAACTATGGCTACACCTTC
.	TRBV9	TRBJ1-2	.	CASSVAVKSGGYTF	TGTGCCAGCAGCGTAGCTGTAAAAAGCGGTGGCTACACCTTC
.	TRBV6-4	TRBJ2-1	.	CATRRGLDNEQFF	TGTGCCACCCGCCGGGGGCTGGACAATGAGCAGTTCTTC
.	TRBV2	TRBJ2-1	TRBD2	CASRAEVAGGNYNEQFF	TGTGCCAGCAGGGCCGAAGTGGCGGGAGGTAACTACAATGAGCAGTTCTTC
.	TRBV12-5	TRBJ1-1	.	CASGRENGGQTEAFF	TGTGCTAGTGGTCGGGAGAACGGGGGGCAAACTGAAGCTTTCTTT
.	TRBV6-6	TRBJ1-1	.	CASRYSTGREGTEAFF	TGTGCCAGCAGGTACAGCACAGGGAGGGAGGGCACTGAAGCTTTCTTT
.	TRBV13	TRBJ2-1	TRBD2	CASSSPGLAGANAVF	TGTGCCAGCAGCTCCCCAGGACTAGCGGGGGCTAACGCGGTCTTC
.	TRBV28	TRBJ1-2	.	CASSHLGGNYGYTF	TGTGCCAGCAGCCACCTAGGGGGGAACTATGGCTACACCTTC
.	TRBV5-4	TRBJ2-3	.	CASSLAGVRDTQYF	TGTGCCAGCAGCTTGGCGGGAGTTAGAGATACGCAGTATTTT
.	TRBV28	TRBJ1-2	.	CASSFRQGAYGYTF	TGTGCCAGCAGTTTTAGGCAGGGAGCCTATGGCTACACCTTC
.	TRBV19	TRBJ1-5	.	CASSIPLGRGQGGNQPQHF	TGTGCCAGTAGTATACCCCTCGGCAGGGGTCAAGGGGGCAATCAGCCCCAGCATTTT
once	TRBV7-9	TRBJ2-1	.	CASSLWGRLDDNEQFF	TGTGCCAGCAGCTTATGGGGGCGCCTAGATGACAATGAGCAGTTCTTC
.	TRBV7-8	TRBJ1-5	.	CASSLDRGAGNQPQHF	TGTGCCAGCAGCTTAGATAGGGGGGCAGGCAATCAGCCCCAGCATTTT
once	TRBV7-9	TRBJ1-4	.	CASSLILLRGTATNEKLFF	TGTGCCAGCAGCTTAATTTTGCTTCGGGGGACTGCAACTAATGAAAAACTGTTTTTT
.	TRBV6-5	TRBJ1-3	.	CATQKDGGNTIYF	TGTGCCACCCAAAAGGACGGTGGAAACACCATATATTTT
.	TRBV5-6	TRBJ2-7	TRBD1	CASSLGQGDYEQYF	TGTGCCAGCAGCTTGGGACAGGGGGACTACGAGCAGTACTTC
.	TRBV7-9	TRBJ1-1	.	CASSWPGESAEAFF	TGTGCCAGCAGCTGGCCGGGGGAGTCAGCAGAAGCTTTCTTT
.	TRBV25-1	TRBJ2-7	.	CASSEWGKGAYEQYF	TGTGCCAGCAGTGAATGGGGGAAGGGCGCCTACGAGCAGTACTTC
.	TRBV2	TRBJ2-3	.	CASSERLGSTDTQYF	TGTGCCAGCAGTGAGCGGCTCGGGAGCACAGATACGCAGTATTTT
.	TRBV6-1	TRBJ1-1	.	CASSGGQWLANTEAFF	TGTGCCAGCAGTGGAGGACAGTGGCTCGCGAACACTGAAGCTTTCTTT
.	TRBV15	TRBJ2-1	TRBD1	CATSRVRQGRRQEQFF	TGTGCCACCAGCAGAGTTAGACAGGGACGTCGGCAGGAGCAGTTCTTC
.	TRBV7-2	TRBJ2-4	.	CASSSLGENIQYF	TGTGCCAGCAGCTCCCTGGGCGAAAACATTCAGTACTTC
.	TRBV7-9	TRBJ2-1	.	CASSFVKGELYNEQFF	TGTGCCAGCAGCTTCGTAAAAGGGGAGTTGTACAATGAGCAGTTCTTC
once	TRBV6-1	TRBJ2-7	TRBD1	CASSEQGVYEQYF	TGTGCCAGCAGTGAACAGGGGGTTTACGAGCAGTACTTC
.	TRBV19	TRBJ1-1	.	CASSISENTEAFF	TGTGCCAGTAGTATATCCGAGAACACTGAAGCTTTCTTT
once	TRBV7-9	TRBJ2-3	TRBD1	CASSSTGGQTDTQYF	TGTGCCAGCAGCTCCACTGGGGGACAGACAGATACGCAGTATTTT
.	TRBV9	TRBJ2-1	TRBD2	CASSPRLAATYNEQFF	TGTGCCAGCAGCCCGCGACTAGCGGCCACCTACAATGAGCAGTTCTTC
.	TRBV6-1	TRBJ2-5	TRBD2	CASSGTSAEYQETQYF	TGTGCCAGCAGTGGTACTAGCGCGGAGTACCAAGAGACCCAGTACTTC
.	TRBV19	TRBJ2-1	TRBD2	CASSTGTRDLYEQFF	TGTGCCAGTAGCACCGGGACTAGAGACTTGTATGAGCAGTTCTTC
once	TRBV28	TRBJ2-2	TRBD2	CASSSPGLASTGELFF	TGTGCCAGCAGTTCCCCGGGACTAGCGAGCACCGGGGAGCTGTTTTTT
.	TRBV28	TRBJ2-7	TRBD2	CAGGTSGSYEQYF	TGTGCCGGGGGGACTAGCGGGAGCTACGAGCAGTACTTC
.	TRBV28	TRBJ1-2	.	CASKLIPGGYTF	TGTGCCAGCAAGTTGATTCCGGGCGGCTACACCTTC
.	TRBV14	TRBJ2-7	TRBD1	CASSQGRDSRYYEQYF	TGTGCCAGCAGCCAGGGTAGGGACAGCAGATACTACGAGCAGTACTTC